The 25 T cell receptor beta chains below were found in one sample sequenced in a study of Ad26.COV2.S vaccination and SARS-CoV-2 variants. This table comes from immunoSEQ multiplex PCR, and its TCRdb copy is limited to in-frame clones, with some not included. The table shows more than 150,000 clones, with around nine tenths occurring only once. The material was peripheral blood, obtained after recovery from COVID-19. Receptors originate from a human donor who had recovered from COVID-19.

The J gene is TRBJ2-7, the V gene TRBV6-5, with D tentatively TRBD1 (5 bases). Looked up from germline, CDR1 is MNHEY and CDR2 is SVGAGI. This CDR3 region has 14 residues. Trimming cost V 0 bases and J 1 base, with 7 bases left between them. CDR3 residues: CASSYSTDSYEQYF. In nucleotides, the CDR3 is TGTGCCAGCAGTTACTCGACAGATTCCTACGAGCAGTACTTC.

The chain uses TRBV5-5 and TRBJ1-2; 7 bases agree with TRBD1. The CDR3 length is 17 residues. The V gene end was trimmed by 0 bases and the J gene end by 3 bases; junction bases not matched to a gene: 11. Germline CDR1 and CDR2: SGHKS and YYEKEE (reference sequence). The CDR3 nucleotides are TGTGCCAGCAGCTTGGGGACAGGACCTTATTTAGACTATGGCTACACCTTC. Its protein is CASSLGTGPYLDYGYTF.

The chain uses TRBV7-9 and TRBJ2-7, with D possibly TRBD2 on 6 matching bases. The germline gives CDR1 SEHNR, CDR2 FQNEAQ (reference sequence). V was shortened by 1 base and J by 12 bases, with 10 bases between the two germline ends. The CDR3 has 11 amino acids. CDR3 bases: TGTGCCAGCAGCTTAGAAGCGGGCCCGTACTTC. Residues: CASSLEAGPYF.

The chain joins TRBV11-3 to TRBJ2-1; 13 nucleotides agree with TRBD2. Germline CDR1 SGHNT, CDR2 YENEEA. The length of the CDR3 is 15 residues. V was pared by 5 bases and J by 7 bases, with 5 bases of the junction left unmatched. CDR3 nucleotide sequence: TGTGCCAGCAGCCCCGGGACTAGCGGGAAGAATGAGCAGTTCTTC. Amino acid sequence: CASSPGTSGKNEQFF. The full variable domain, in which reference TRBV11-3 and TRBJ2-1 provide the parts outside the CDR3, is EAGVVQSPRYKIIEKKQPVAFWCNPISGHNTLYWYLQNLGQGPELLIRYENEEAVDDSQLPKDRFSAERLKGVDSTLKIQPAELGDSAVYLCASSPGTSGKNEQFFGPGTRLTVL.

This clone was seen only once. V usage is TRBV3-1 (or the pseudogene TRBV3-2) and J usage is TRBJ2-3; 10 positions match TRBD2. CDR3 length: 15 amino acids. Germline loops: CDR1 LGHDT, CDR2 YNNKEL (reference sequence). Trimming cost V 7 bases and J 4 bases; bases outside gene matches: 8. CDR3 bases: TGTGCCAGCACCACTTCTAGCGGGAGTGCAGATACGCAGTATTTT. As protein: CASTTSSGSADTQYF.

The chain is built from TRBV21-1 and TRBJ2-2; TRBD1, the D gene given by the table, was not confirmed from the DNA. TRBV21-1 represents a pseudogene. CDR3 length: 16 residues. DNA for the CDR3: TGTGCCAGCAGCAAAGAATGGGGGCTGAGTACCGGGGAGCTGTTTTTT. It translates to CASSKEWGLSTGELFF.

The chain employs TRBV12-5 and TRBJ2-2; D is uncertain. The V and J ends lost 0 bases and 6 bases respectively, with 2 bases between them. Germline assignment: CDR1 LGHNT and CDR2 FRNRAP. The CDR3 has 12 amino acids. The CDR3 DNA reads as TGTGCTAGTGGTTTGGTACCCGGGGAGCTGTTTTTT. Translating it yields CASGLVPGELFF.

This clone appeared a few times. The chain combines TRBV6-5 with TRBJ1-6; D remains unclear. This CDR3 is built from 15 residues. Germline CDR1 is MNHEY and CDR2 is SVGAGI. V was trimmed by 0 bases and J by 7 bases, leaving 10 bases between them. The CDR3 is CASSYSLRGNSPLHF. For the CDR3, the DNA is TGTGCCAGCAGTTACTCCCTTCGAGGCAATTCACCCCTCCACTTT.

This sequence joins TRBV2 and TRBJ2-3; TRBD2 aligns across 12 bases. This CDR3 is built from 15 residues. V was pared by 6 bases and J by 1 base, with 2 bases of the junction left unmatched. The germline V gene has CDR1 SNHLY and CDR2 FYNNEI. As DNA, the CDR3 is TGTGCCAGCAGAGGACTAGCGGGGCGCACAGATACGCAGTATTTT. This sequence encodes CASRGLAGRTDTQYF.

The J gene is TRBJ1-2, the V gene TRBV6-5; maybe TRBD1 (5 bases). The CDR3 covers 13 residues. V lost 4 bases, J lost 2 bases, and 8 bases lay in between. Germline CDR1 and CDR2: MNHEY and SVGAGI. The CDR3 DNA is TGTGCCAGCAGTTTGGACACCAACTATGGCTACACCTTC. This translates into CASSLDTNYGYTF.

The chain recombines TRBV27 with TRBJ1-3; D gene unclear. The CDR3 spans 15 residues. Germline loops: CDR1 MNHEY, CDR2 SMNVEV (reference sequence). V dropped 6 bases and J dropped 2 bases, with 14 bases sitting between them. The CDR3 loop is CASRQDPGTGNTIYF. CDR3 DNA: TGTGCCAGCAGGCAAGACCCCGGGACTGGAAACACCATATATTTT.

Here the CDR3 DNA reads TGTGCCAGCAGCTTAGGCAGGGGGCGCGTCAATGAGCAGTTCTTC. Translated, it gives CASSLGRGRVNEQFF. The gene calls are TRBV7-2 and TRBJ2-1, with 8 bases matching TRBD1. The ends lost 1 base at V and 6 bases at J; junction bases unmatched: 5. The CDR3 covers 15 residues. The germline CDR1 and CDR2 sequences are SGHTA and FQGNSA.

The V and J genes are TRBV5-1 and TRBJ2-5; tentatively, D is TRBD1 (6 bases). With 4 bases removed from V and 1 base from J, the gap between germline ends came to 11 bases. This CDR3 is built from 14 residues. CDR1 and CDR2 from the germline V gene are SGHRS and YFSETQ. The CDR3 sequence is CASSRDRSQETQYF. As DNA, the CDR3 is TGCGCCAGCAGCCGCGACAGGAGCCAAGAGACCCAGTACTTC. Full variable domain (rest looked up from reference TRBV5-1 and TRBJ2-5): KAGVTQTPRYLIKTRGQQVTLSCSPISGHRSVSWYQQTPGQGLQFLFEYFSETQRNKGNFPGRFSGRQFSNSRSEMNVSTLELGDSALYLCASSRDRSQETQYFGPGTRLLVL.

J is TRBJ2-5 and V is TRBV29-1; tentative D call: TRBD2 (6 bases). Germline V gene lookup returns CDR1 SQVTM and CDR2 ANQGSEA. CDR3 length: 15 residues. V was trimmed by 8 bases and J by 5 bases, leaving 24 bases between them. This chain's CDR3 is CSLQLNGGVYETQYF. CDR3 coding DNA: TGCAGCCTTCAACTAAACGGCGGGGTTTATGAGACCCAGTACTTC. The whole variable domain, filled in from reference TRBV29-1 and TRBJ2-5, reads SAVISQKPSRDICQRGTSLTIQCQVDSQVTMMFWYRQQPGQSLTLIATANQGSEATYESGFVIDKFPISRPNLTFSTLTVSNMSPEDSSIYLCSLQLNGGVYETQYFGPGTRLLVL.

The chain has TRBV7-7 and TRBJ1-1, with D unresolved. The CDR3 is 13 residues long. Germline loops: CDR1 SSHAT, CDR2 FNYEAQ (reference sequence). V gave up 1 base and J gave up 2 bases, with 5 bases separating them. CDR3 nucleotides: TGTGCCAGCAGCTTAGGGGCTAACACTGAAGCTTTCTTT. Translated, it gives CASSLGANTEAFF.

This clone occurred a few times. This chain joins TRBV4-1 and TRBJ2-1; D ambiguous. Germline CDR1 MGHRA, CDR2 YSYEKL. V gave up 5 bases and J gave up 6 bases, with 17 bases separating them. The CDR3 extends over 15 amino acids. The CDR3 DNA reads TGCGCCAGCAGCTATCTAGAGGCAGGCTCCAATGAGCAGTTCTTC. Its protein product is CASSYLEAGSNEQFF.

This clone is a singleton in its sample. The chain combines TRBV2 with TRBJ1-1; D ambiguous. V was clipped by 4 bases and J by 6 bases, with 6 bases between them. Germline CDR1 and CDR2: SNHLY and FYNNEI. The CDR3 covers 11 residues. Here the CDR3 reads CASSVKPEAFF. The CDR3 nucleotides are TGTGCCAGCAGTGTGAAACCTGAAGCTTTCTTT.

The rearrangement uses TRBV5-1 and TRBJ2-3; D remains unclear. Trimming left V 2 bases short and J 4 bases short, with 17 bases between. Germline assignment: CDR1 SGHRS and CDR2 YFSETQ. CDR3 length: 16 residues. The DNA for the CDR3 is TGCGCCAGCAGCTTCACGAGAGGACCCGCCGCAGATACGCAGTATTTT. Translation: CASSFTRGPAADTQYF. Full variable domain (remainder filled in from reference TRBV5-1 and TRBJ2-3): KAGVTQTPRYLIKTRGQQVTLSCSPISGHRSVSWYQQTPGQGLQFLFEYFSETQRNKGNFPGRFSGRQFSNSRSEMNVSTLELGDSALYLCASSFTRGPAADTQYFGPGTRLTVL.

The J gene is TRBJ1-3, the V gene TRBV3-1 (or the pseudogene TRBV3-2); D remains unclear. Germline-derived CDR1 and CDR2 are LGHDT and YNNKEL (reference sequence). The germline V and J ends were trimmed by 2 bases and 0 bases, with 11 bases remaining between them. This CDR3 region has 16 residues. As DNA, the CDR3 is TGTGCCAGCAGCCAACCCCGAACCGACTCTGGAAACACCATATATTTT. Translating it yields CASSQPRTDSGNTIYF.

This rearrangement joins TRBV5-1 to TRBJ2-7, with D maybe TRBD2 (7 bases). This CDR3 has 13 amino acids. Germline V lookup: CDR1 SGHRS, CDR2 YFSETQ. V was shortened by 5 bases and J by 4 bases, with 13 bases between the two germline ends. Written as DNA, the CDR3 is TGCGCCAGCAGTCCGGGGGGCCGGTACGAGCAGTACTTC. As protein: CASSPGGRYEQYF.

This clone was counted a few times. The chain uses TRBV19 and TRBJ1-3, with D tentatively TRBD1 (5 bases). CDR1 is LNHDA and CDR2 is SQIVND in the germline V gene (reference sequence). V lost 7 bases, J lost 2 bases, and 12 bases lay in between. The CDR3 contains 14 residues. The CDR3 loop reads CASNFGGPGNTIYF. The CDR3 nucleotides are TGTGCCAGTAATTTCGGGGGACCTGGAAACACCATATATTTT.

This rearrangement joins TRBV14 to TRBJ1-1; D is unclear. Germline CDR1 and CDR2: SGHDN and FVKESK. The CDR3 is 13 residues long. Trimming removed 0 bases at V and 5 bases at J, with 7 bases between. CDR3 nucleotide sequence: TGTGCCAGCAGCCAAGAGTCCCAGACTGAAGCTTTCTTT. Protein: CASSQESQTEAFF.

The chain recombines TRBV3-1 (or the pseudogene TRBV3-2) with TRBJ2-1; D is ambiguous. The CDR3 loop spans 14 amino acids. V lost 3 bases and J lost 8, with 14 bases in between. Germline V gene sequence: CDR1 LGHDT, CDR2 YNNKEL (reference sequence). The CDR3, as DNA: TGTGCCAGCAGCCAGGGTCTGGGGAACCATGAGCAGTTCTTC. Its translation is CASSQGLGNHEQFF.

The CDR3, as DNA: TGTGCCAGCAGCTCCCCTACCGGGGAGCTGTTTTTT. The encoded protein is CASSSPTGELFF. This rearrangement joins TRBV27 to TRBJ2-2; D gene uncertain. The CDR3 is 12 residues long. The germline V and J ends were trimmed by 6 bases and 5 bases, with 7 bases remaining between them. CDR1 and CDR2 from the germline V gene are MNHEY and SMNVEV (reference sequence).

V usage is TRBV11-1 and J usage is TRBJ2-1; 11 bases are a match to TRBD2. Germline CDR1 and CDR2: SGHAT and FQDESV (reference sequence). This CDR3 contains 15 residues. V shed 0 bases and J 7 bases; nucleotides not matched to a gene: 2. The DNA of the CDR3 is TGTGCCAGCAGCTTAGCTAGCGGGGGGGTAAATGAGCAGTTCTTC. Its translation: CASSLASGGVNEQFF.